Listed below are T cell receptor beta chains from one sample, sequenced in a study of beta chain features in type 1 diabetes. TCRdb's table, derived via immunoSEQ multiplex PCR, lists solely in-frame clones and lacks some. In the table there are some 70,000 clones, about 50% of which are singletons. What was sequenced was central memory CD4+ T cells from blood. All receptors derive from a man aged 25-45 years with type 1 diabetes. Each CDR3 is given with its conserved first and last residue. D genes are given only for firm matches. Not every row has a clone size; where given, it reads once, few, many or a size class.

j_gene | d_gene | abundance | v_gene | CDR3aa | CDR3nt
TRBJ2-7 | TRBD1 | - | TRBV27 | CASSLTRQGGEQYF | TGTGCCAGCAGTTTAACCCGACAGGGCGGGGAGCAGTACTTC
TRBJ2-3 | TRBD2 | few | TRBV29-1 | CSVDSPGLAGRSTDTQYF | TGCAGCGTTGATTCTCCGGGACTAGCGGGTCGAAGCACAGATACGCAGTATTTT
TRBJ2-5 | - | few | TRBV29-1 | CSVRPERTQYF | TGCAGCGTCCGGCCCGAGCGGACCCAGTACTTC
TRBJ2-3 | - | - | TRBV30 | CACPRIAETDTQYF | TGTGCCTGCCCGCGTATAGCGGAAACAGATACGCAGTATTTT
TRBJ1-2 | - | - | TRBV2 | CASSEQGRGYTF | TGTGCCAGCAGTGAACAGGGCCGGGGCTACACCTTC
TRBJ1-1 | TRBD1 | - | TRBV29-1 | CSVEGQGNTEAFF | TGCAGCGTTGAAGGACAGGGGAACACTGAAGCTTTCTTT
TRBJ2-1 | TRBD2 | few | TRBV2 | CASDREAVTHNEQFF | TGTGCCAGCGATCGGGAGGCAGTCACCCACAATGAGCAGTTCTTC
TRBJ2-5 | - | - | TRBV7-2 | CASSPGAGGETQYF | TGTGCCAGCAGCCCCGGGGCAGGGGGGGAGACCCAGTACTTC
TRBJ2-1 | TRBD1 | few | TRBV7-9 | CASSPRTGAGEQFF | TGTGCCAGCAGCCCCCGGACAGGGGCTGGTGAGCAGTTCTTC
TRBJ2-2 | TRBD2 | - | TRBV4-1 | CASSSGTAGGNTGELFF | TGCGCCAGCAGCTCCGGGACAGCGGGAGGGAACACCGGGGAGCTGTTTTTT
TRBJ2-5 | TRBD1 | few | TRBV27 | CASSSRQGETQYF | TGTGCCAGCAGTTCCCGACAGGGGGAGACCCAGTACTTC
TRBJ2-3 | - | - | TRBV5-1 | CASSLLGSGAVTQYF | TGCGCCAGCAGCTTGTTGGGGTCAGGGGCAGTCACGCAGTATTTT
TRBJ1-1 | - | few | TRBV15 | CATSNLRDTFSNTEAFF | TGTGCCACCAGCAATCTCCGGGACACCTTCTCGAACACTGAAGCTTTCTTT
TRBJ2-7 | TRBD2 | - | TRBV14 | CASSLGTSGKVVF | TGTGCCAGCAGCCTCGGGACTAGCGGGAAGGTGGTCTTC
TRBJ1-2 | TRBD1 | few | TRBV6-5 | CASSYSNRGPNYGYTF | TGTGCCAGCAGTTACTCGAACAGGGGGCCAAACTATGGCTACACCTTC
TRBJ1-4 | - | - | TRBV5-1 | CASSLRGDFNEKLFF | TGCGCCAGCAGCTTAAGAGGGGACTTTAATGAAAAACTGTTTTTT
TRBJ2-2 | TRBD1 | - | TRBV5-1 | CASSLTRDRGMNAGELFF | TGCGCCAGCAGCTTGACAAGGGACAGGGGGATGAACGCCGGGGAGCTGTTTTTT
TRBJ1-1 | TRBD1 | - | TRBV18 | CASSTTGTPWGTEAFF | TGTGCCAGCTCTACGACAGGGACGCCCTGGGGCACTGAAGCTTTCTTT
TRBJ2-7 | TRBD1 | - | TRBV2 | CASSLEGAGNEQYF | TGTGCCAGCAGTTTAGAGGGGGCAGGGAACGAGCAGTACTTC
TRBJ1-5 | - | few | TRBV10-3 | CAISEGVTANQPQHF | TGTGCCATCAGTGAGGGGGTGACAGCCAATCAGCCCCAGCATTTT
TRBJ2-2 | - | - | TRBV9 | CASSVDGRGTGELFF | TGTGCCAGCAGCGTAGACGGCAGGGGCACCGGGGAGCTGTTTTTT
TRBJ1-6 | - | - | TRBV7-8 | CASSSVGGSPLHF | TGTGCCAGCAGCTCCGTAGGAGGGTCTCCCCTCCACTTT
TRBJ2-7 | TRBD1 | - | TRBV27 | CASSFSLRQGKSYEQYF | TGTGCCAGCAGTTTCTCCCTCCGACAGGGTAAATCCTACGAGCAGTACTTC
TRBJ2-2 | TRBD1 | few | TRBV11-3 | CASSLDEQGSYRSGELFF | TGTGCCAGCAGCTTAGATGAACAGGGGAGTTACAGGTCAGGGGAGCTGTTTTTT
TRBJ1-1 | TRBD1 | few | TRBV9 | CASSSRGTGWTEAFF | TGTGCCAGCAGCTCTCGAGGGACAGGGTGGACTGAAGCTTTCTTT
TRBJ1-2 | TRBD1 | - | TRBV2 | CASSDGDRGLNF | TGTGCCAGCAGTGATGGAGACAGGGGCCTCAACTTC
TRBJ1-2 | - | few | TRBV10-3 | CAISEGAGGYTF | TGTGCCATCAGTGAGGGGGCAGGCGGCTACACCTTC
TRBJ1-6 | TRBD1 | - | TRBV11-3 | CASSFPPGQGSPLHF | TGTGCCAGCAGCTTCCCGCCGGGACAGGGTTCACCCCTCCACTTT
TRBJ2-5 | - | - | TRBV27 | CASSRTTGLGVTQYF | TGTGCCAGCAGTCGGACAACAGGGCTTGGGGTGACCCAGTACTTC
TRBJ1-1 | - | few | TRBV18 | CASSLSGPNTEAFF | TGTGCCAGCTCCCTCAGCGGGCCGAACACTGAAGCTTTCTTT
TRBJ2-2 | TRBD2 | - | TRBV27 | CASSGAGVGLGGELFF | TGTGCCAGCTCCGGGGCGGGAGTGGGGCTGGGCGGGGAGCTGTTTTTT
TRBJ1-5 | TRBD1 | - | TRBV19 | CASQGGWDQPQHF | TGTGCCAGTCAGGGGGGTTGGGATCAGCCCCAGCATTTT
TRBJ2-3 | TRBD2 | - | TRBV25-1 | CASSEGRATDTQYF | TGTGCCAGCAGTGAAGGGAGGGCCACAGATACGCAGTATTTT
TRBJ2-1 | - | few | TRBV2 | CASNTDGHNEQFF | TGTGCCAGCAATACAGACGGCCACAATGAGCAGTTCTTC
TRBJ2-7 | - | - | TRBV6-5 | CASSYSRQGGYEQYF | TGTGCCAGCAGTTACTCTCGGCAGGGTGGCTACGAGCAGTACTTC